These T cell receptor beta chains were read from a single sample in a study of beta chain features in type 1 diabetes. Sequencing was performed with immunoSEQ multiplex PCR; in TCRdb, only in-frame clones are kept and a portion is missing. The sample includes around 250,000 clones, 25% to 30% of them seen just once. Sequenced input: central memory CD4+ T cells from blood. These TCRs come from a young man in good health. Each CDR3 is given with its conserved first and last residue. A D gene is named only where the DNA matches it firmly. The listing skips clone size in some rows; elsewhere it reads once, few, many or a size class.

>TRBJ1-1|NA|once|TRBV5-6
CASLGRRTEAFF
TGTGCCAGCCTCGGGCGTAGGACTGAAGCTTTCTTT
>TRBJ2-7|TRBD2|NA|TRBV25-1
CASSDAGLAGGHYEQYF
TGTGCCAGCAGTGACGCAGGACTAGCGGGAGGACATTACGAGCAGTACTTC
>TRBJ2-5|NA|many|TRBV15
CATSAVSVQETQYF
TGTGCCACCAGCGCAGTGTCCGTTCAAGAGACCCAGTACTTC
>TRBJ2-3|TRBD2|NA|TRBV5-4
CASSLTSDIATDTQYF
TGTGCCAGCAGCTTGACTAGCGATATCGCCACAGATACGCAGTATTTT
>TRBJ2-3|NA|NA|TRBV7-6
CASSLEGGRQDTQYF
TGTGCCAGCAGCTTAGAGGGGGGGAGGCAAGATACGCAGTATTTT
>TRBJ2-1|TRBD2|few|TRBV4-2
CASSQAGGDYNEQFF
TGTGCCAGCAGCCAAGCCGGGGGGGACTACAATGAGCAGTTCTTC
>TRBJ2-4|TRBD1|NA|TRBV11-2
CASSLATGTGDKNIQYF
TGTGCCAGCAGCTTAGCTACCGGGACAGGGGACAAAAACATTCAGTACTTC
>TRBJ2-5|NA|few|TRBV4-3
CASSQDEGYETQYF
TGCGCCAGCAGCCAAGATGAGGGGTACGAGACCCAGTACTTC
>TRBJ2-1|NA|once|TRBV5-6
CASSLNRLPYNEQFF
TGTGCCAGCAGCTTGAACCGTTTACCCTACAATGAGCAGTTCTTC
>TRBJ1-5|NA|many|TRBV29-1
CSVRLGAGVNQPQHF
TGCAGCGTTAGACTAGGGGCAGGGGTTAATCAGCCCCAGCATTTT
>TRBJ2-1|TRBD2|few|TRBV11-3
CASSHGGNEQFF
TGTGCCAGCAGTCACGGGGGGAATGAGCAGTTCTTC
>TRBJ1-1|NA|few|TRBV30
CAWRVNTEAFF
TGTGCCTGGAGAGTGAACACTGAAGCTTTCTTT
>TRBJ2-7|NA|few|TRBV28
CASRRTDTSYEQYF
TGTGCCAGCAGACGGACAGACACCTCCTACGAGCAGTACTTC
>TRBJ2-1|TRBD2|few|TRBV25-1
CASSENKAGGYNEQFF
TGTGCCAGCAGTGAAAATAAGGCGGGAGGCTACAATGAGCAGTTCTTC
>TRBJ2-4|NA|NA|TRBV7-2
CASSLAGVLAKNIQYF
TGTGCCAGCAGCTTAGCTGGTGTACTAGCCAAAAACATTCAGTACTTC
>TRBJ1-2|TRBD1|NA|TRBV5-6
CASSARIGQGSFGGYTF
TGTGCCAGCAGCGCCCGGATAGGACAGGGGTCGTTTGGTGGCTACACCTTC
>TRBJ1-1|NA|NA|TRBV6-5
CASSRRQSNTEAFF
TGTGCCAGCAGCCGACGGCAGTCGAACACTGAAGCTTTCTTT
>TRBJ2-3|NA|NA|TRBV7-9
CASSPPRRVGTDTQYF
TGTGCCAGCAGCCCCCCGCGGAGAGTCGGCACAGATACGCAGTATTTT
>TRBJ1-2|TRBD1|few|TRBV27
CASSPDRIGGYTF
TGTGCCAGCAGTCCGGACAGGATCGGGGGCTACACCTTC
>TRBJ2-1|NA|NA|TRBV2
CASSSDSGEQFF
TGTGCCAGCAGTTCGGACAGCGGTGAGCAGTTCTTC
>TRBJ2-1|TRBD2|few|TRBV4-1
CASSLLGLASNEQFF
TGCGCCAGCAGCCTCCTCGGACTAGCTTCCAATGAGCAGTTCTTC
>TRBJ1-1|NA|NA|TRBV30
CAWTVGLNTEAFF
TGTGCCTGGACGGTAGGCTTGAACACTGAAGCTTTCTTT
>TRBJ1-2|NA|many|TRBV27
CASRLTGGDGYTF
TGTGCCAGCAGGCTTACCGGCGGGGATGGCTACACCTTC
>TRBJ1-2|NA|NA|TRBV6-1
CASWSPRRYGYTF
TGTGCCAGCTGGTCCCCCCGGCGCTATGGCTACACCTTC
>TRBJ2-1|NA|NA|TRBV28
CASSFGLGDFF
TGTGCCAGCAGTTTTGGATTGGGAGATTTCTTC
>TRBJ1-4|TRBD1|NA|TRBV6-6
CASTQSIGQGELFF
TGTGCCAGCACCCAATCGATAGGACAGGGAGAACTGTTTTTT
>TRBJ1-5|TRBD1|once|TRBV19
CASRRTGGSQPQHF
TGTGCCAGTAGGAGGACAGGAGGGAGTCAGCCCCAGCATTTT
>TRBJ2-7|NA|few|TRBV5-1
CASSLGQGSFYEQYF
TGCGCCAGCAGCTTGGGGCAGGGGTCCTTCTACGAGCAGTACTTC
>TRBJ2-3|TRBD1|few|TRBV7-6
CASSLRGQARDTQYF
TGTGCCAGCAGCTTAAGGGGGCAGGCTAGAGATACGCAGTATTTT
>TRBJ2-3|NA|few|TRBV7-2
CASSPGVWAADTQYF
TGTGCCAGCAGCCCAGGGGTCTGGGCGGCAGATACGCAGTATTTT
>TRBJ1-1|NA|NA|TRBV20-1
CSASGTAEAFF
TGCAGTGCTAGTGGGACGGCCGAAGCTTTCTTT
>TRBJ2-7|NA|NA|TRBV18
CASSPSEYEQYF
TGTGCCAGCTCACCATCCGAGTACGAGCAGTACTTC
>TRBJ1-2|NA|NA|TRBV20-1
CSSDSYGYTF
TGCAGTTCCGACAGCTATGGCTACACCTTC
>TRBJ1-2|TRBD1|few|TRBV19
CATRQDRAYGYTF
TGTGCCACTCGCCAGGACAGGGCCTATGGCTACACCTTC
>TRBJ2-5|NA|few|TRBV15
CATSRGTGAQETQYF
TGTGCCACCAGCAGAGGTACCGGGGCACAAGAGACCCAGTACTTC
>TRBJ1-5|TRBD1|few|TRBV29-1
CSVQGASNQPQHF
TGCAGCGTACAGGGGGCTTCCAATCAGCCCCAGCATTTT
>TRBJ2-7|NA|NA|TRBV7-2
CASSSYEQYF
TGTGCCAGCAGCTCCTACGAGCAGTACTTC
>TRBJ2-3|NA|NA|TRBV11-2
CASSPMGGISTDTQYF
TGTGCCAGCAGCCCAATGGGCGGGATTAGCACAGATACGCAGTATTTT
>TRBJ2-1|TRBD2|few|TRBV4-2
CASSQRLAGGSSYNEQFF
TGTGCCAGCAGCCAACGACTAGCGGGGGGAAGCTCCTACAATGAGCAGTTCTTC
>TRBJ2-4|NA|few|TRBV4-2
CASSQTTGSTLAKNIQYF
TGTGCCAGCAGCCAAACGACAGGTTCTACACTTGCCAAAAACATTCAGTACTTC
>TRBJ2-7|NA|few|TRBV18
CASSPRDGNEQYF
TGTGCCAGCTCACCACGGGACGGGAACGAGCAGTACTTC
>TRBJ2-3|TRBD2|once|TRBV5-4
CASGQRDRTDTQYF
TGTGCCAGCGGTCAGCGGGATAGGACAGATACGCAGTATTTT
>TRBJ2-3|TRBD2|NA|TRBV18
CASSPGLAGTDTQYF
TGTGCCAGCTCACCCGGACTAGCGGGGACAGATACGCAGTATTTT
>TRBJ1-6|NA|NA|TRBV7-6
CASSLLDGNNSPLHF
TGTGCCAGCAGCCTCCTAGACGGTAATAATTCACCCCTCCACTTT